Presented here are 16 T cell receptor beta chains from one specimen sequenced in a study of shared clonotypes between healthy human individuals (dated by TCRdb to 2020 to 2022). Libraries were built with the immunoSEQ multiplex PCR assay. Not all clones reach the TCRdb copy of this immuneACCESS table, which keeps in-frame sequences only. Checked studies attribute under half of the gap to unresolved V genes and leave the rest unexplained. The sample table records 950,000 to 1,200,000 clones; 77% of these occur just once. The ten most abundant clones make up roughly 0.82% of the sample. Sample: memory CD4+ T cells from PBMCs. This specimen's cell subset or site label, per the study, means: CD45RA-negative fraction. The receptors were gathered from a man aged 18 to 29 in good health. Some clones in this sample may be carry-over from other donors' samples.

The chain recombines TRBV19 with TRBJ2-5; D perhaps matches TRBD2 (5 bases). The CDR3 covers 15 residues. Per the germline V gene, CDR1 is LNHDA and CDR2 is SQIVND (reference sequence). V lost 6 bases, J lost 5 bases, and 19 bases lay in between. The CDR3 spells CASSAARTGGETQYF. CDR3 coding DNA: TGTGCCAGTAGCGCGGCCAGGACTGGTGGGGAGACCCAGTACTTC. The whole variable domain, remainder taken from reference TRBV19 and TRBJ2-5, is DGGITQSPKYLFRKEGQNVTLSCEQNLNHDAMYWYRQDPGQGLRLIYYSQIVNDFQKGDIAEGYSVSREKKESFPLTVTSAQKNPTAFYLCASSAARTGGETQYFGPGTRLLVL.

The rearrangement links TRBV27 to TRBJ2-7; D not resolved. CDR1 and CDR2 (germline): MNHEY, SMNVEV (reference sequence). CDR3 length: 17 residues. The V gene lost 5 bases and the J gene lost 0 bases, with 20 bases spanning the gap. DNA of the CDR3: TGTGCCAGCAGTCGTGCGCGCGATCCGCCTTCCTCCTACGAGCAGTACTTC. Translation gives CASSRARDPPSSYEQYF.

The J gene is TRBJ2-3, the V gene TRBV5-1; D gene unclear. This CDR3 contains 14 residues. Trimming took off 1 base at V and 0 bases at J, with 6 bases between the two ends. CDR1 SGHRS and CDR2 YFSETQ come from the germline V gene. This CDR3 reads CASSLLPSTDTQYF. DNA for the CDR3: TGCGCCAGCAGCTTGCTACCTAGCACAGATACGCAGTATTTT.

To note about this clone: It may be a read error: a sequence one base away is much more abundant. Other DNA sequences from this sample encode an identical CDR3 as well. DNA for the CDR3: TGTGCCTGGAGTTATCGACGTGGGGACACTGAGCATTTT. This gives the protein CAWSYRRGDTEHF. The V and J genes are TRBV30 and TRBJ1-5, with a tentative D call TRBD1 (6 bases). V was trimmed by 2 bases and J by 14 bases, leaving 19 bases between them. The CDR3 is made up of 13 amino acids. Germline CDR1 and CDR2: GTSNPN and SVGIG (reference sequence).

The chain has TRBV4-3 and TRBJ1-2; TRBD1 matches 8 bases. Germline trimming cut 1 base from V and 4 bases from J; bases unmatched to any gene: 11. Germline CDR1 and CDR2: LGHNA and YSLEER. The CDR3 is 17 residues long. The CDR3 DNA is TGCGCCAGCAGCCAAGCGTACGGACAGGGCTCTCTCTATGGCTACACCTTC. Its translation: CASSQAYGQGSLYGYTF.

The chain couples TRBV2 to TRBJ2-7; 8 bases are shared with TRBD2. Germline V gives CDR1 SNHLY, CDR2 FYNNEI. V lost 6 bases, J lost 6 bases, and 13 bases stayed unmatched. The CDR3 runs to 15 residues. The CDR3 bases are TGTGCCAGCAGGGTCGGGGGGGCTCTCCACCCCGAGCAGTACTTC. Encoded protein: CASRVGGALHPEQYF.

Comment on this clone: Other DNA sequences of this sample code for an identical CDR3. Written as DNA, the CDR3 is TGTGCCAGTAGTATGTTCACGGAAGCTTTCTTT. Its protein product is CASSMFTEAFF. This rearrangement joins TRBV19 to TRBJ1-1; D uncertain. Germline CDR1 reads LNHDA; CDR2 reads SQIVND (reference sequence). V lost 3 bases to trimming and J lost 8 bases, with 7 bases between them. This CDR3 has 11 amino acids.

Details on this clone: A far larger clone is only one base removed, so a read error is likely. The chain combines TRBV29-1 with TRBJ1-2; D call uncertain. The CDR3 loop spans 12 amino acids. Per germline, CDR1 SQVTM and CDR2 ANQGSEA. CDR3 protein: CSIEDHNYGYTF. The DNA for the CDR3 is TGCAGCATTGAAGACCATAACTATGGCTACACCTTC.

Worth noting for this clone: Other nucleotide sequences in the sample specify the same CDR3. J is TRBJ1-5 and V is TRBV28, with D perhaps TRBD1 (6 bases). Germline V CDR1 and CDR2: MDHEN, SYDVKM. Between the trimmed V and J ends, which lost 6 bases and 2 bases, there was a span of 11 bases. The CDR3 sequence is 14 residues long. The CDR3, as DNA: TGTGCCAGCAGCCTACAGGGCGGCAATCAGCCCCAGCATTTT. It translates to CASSLQGGNQPQHF.

As regards this clone: This sample includes further DNA sequences coding for the same CDR3. This chain uses TRBV28 with TRBJ2-7, with no clear D. The CDR3 covers 13 residues. Between the trimmed V and J ends, which lost 4 bases and 3 bases, there was a span of 10 bases. The germline gives CDR1 MDHEN, CDR2 SYDVKM. The CDR3 DNA is TGTGCCAGCAGTTCCCCCGCCTTCTACGAGCAGTACTTC. Protein sequence: CASSSPAFYEQYF.

The V gene is TRBV29-1, the J gene TRBJ1-5; 7 bases are a match to TRBD1. Per germline, CDR1 SQVTM and CDR2 ANQGSEA. Trimming took 3 bases from V and 6 from J; bases not matched to a gene: 8. The CDR3 totals 14 residues. The CDR3 sequence: CSVEGEEGAQPQHF. The DNA for the CDR3 is TGCAGCGTTGAGGGGGAGGAGGGGGCTCAGCCCCAGCATTTT.

The CDR3 region is CASTPRGALSYNEQFF. CDR3 DNA sequence: TGTGCCAGCACGCCCAGGGGCGCCCTTTCCTACAATGAGCAGTTCTTC. This rearrangement joins TRBV27 to TRBJ2-1; a possible D gene is TRBD1 (6 bases). Trimming stripped 7 bases from V and 1 base from J, with 17 bases between. Germline V gene sequence: CDR1 MNHEY, CDR2 SMNVEV (reference sequence). The CDR3 spans 16 residues.

This chain connects TRBV27 to TRBJ1-5; 7 bases match TRBD1. The CDR3 is 13 residues long. Losses at the gene ends were 6 bases for V and 8 bases for J; bases not matched to a gene: 7. Germline loops: CDR1 MNHEY, CDR2 SMNVEV (reference sequence). For the CDR3, the DNA is TGTGCCAGCAGCGCACAGGGGAACGAGCCCCAGCATTTT. As protein: CASSAQGNEPQHF.

The chain is built from TRBV5-6 and TRBJ1-2; D gene ambiguous. The CDR3 has 12 amino acids. The V gene's germline CDR1 is SGHDT and CDR2 YYEEEE. V lost 3 bases, J lost 4 bases, and 7 bases lay in between. CDR3 DNA sequence: TGTGCCAGCAGCTCAAGAGCCTATGGCTACACCTTC. It encodes CASSSRAYGYTF.

The rearrangement joins TRBV7-9 to TRBJ2-7; TRBD1 matches 8 bases. CDR3 length equals 15 residues. After removal of 1 base from V and 6 bases from J, the junction contained 8 bases not matched to a gene. CDR1 SEHNR and CDR2 FQNEAQ come from the germline V gene (reference sequence). CDR3: CASSLEAQGAGEQYF. The DNA for the CDR3 is TGTGCCAGCAGCTTAGAGGCCCAGGGGGCCGGCGAGCAGTACTTC.

The J gene is TRBJ1-1, the V gene TRBV5-6; D possibly corresponds to TRBD1 (5 bases). Germline V gives CDR1 SGHDT, CDR2 YYEEEE. The germline V and J ends were trimmed by 2 bases and 1 base, with 9 bases remaining between them. The CDR3 totals 14 residues. The CDR3 is CASSFGQTNTEAFF. The CDR3 nucleotides read TGTGCCAGCAGCTTTGGACAAACGAACACTGAAGCTTTCTTT.